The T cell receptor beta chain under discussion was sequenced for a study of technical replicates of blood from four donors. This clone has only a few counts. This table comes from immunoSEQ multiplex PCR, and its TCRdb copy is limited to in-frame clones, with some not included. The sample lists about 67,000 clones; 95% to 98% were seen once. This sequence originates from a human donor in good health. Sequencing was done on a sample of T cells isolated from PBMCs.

CDR3 sequence: CASSFGGVVGNEQFF. CDR3 DNA sequence: TGTGCCAGCAGTTTTGGCGGGGTGGTTGGCAATGAGCAGTTCTTC. The chain recombines TRBV28 with TRBJ2-1; weak D call: TRBD2 (6 bases). Germline V gives CDR1 MDHEN, CDR2 SYDVKM. The CDR3 is 15 amino acids. V was pared by 3 bases and J by 6 bases, with 15 bases between. The whole variable domain, filled in from reference TRBV28 and TRBJ2-1, reads DVKVTQSSRYLVKRTGEKVFLECVQDMDHENMFWYRQDPGLGLRLIYFSYDVKMKEKGDIPEGYSVSREKKERFSLILESASTNQTSMYLCASSFGGVVGNEQFFGPGTRLTVL.